The clone carrying this T cell receptor (beta chain) was seen many times. Antigen specificity is unknown. TCRdb re-derived calls from the reads in MiXCR, one entry per CDR3 protein. The repertoire holds approximately 120,000 distinct CDR3 sequences, about 30% seen once, with about 81% in the top ten. The sample is drawn from a study of T cell repertoires in cytomegalovirus infection. Looking at the study overall: As its CMV epitopes, the study selected recently identified HLA-C-restricted and well-studied HLA-B-restricted targets. CMV infection plus the matching HLA type was flagged by public TCR beta signatures. Whole-study findings and limits: The study identified carriers of CMV plus the relevant HLA from cumulative public TCR beta family frequency.

This CDR3 spans 17 amino acids. Germline loops: CDR1 SGHTA, CDR2 FQGNSA. V dropped 0 bases and J dropped 4; count of bases not matched to a gene: 7. The TCR was taken from a human donor in good health (CMV status not recorded). Some clones in this sample may be carry-over from other donors' samples. The chain uses TRBV7-2 and TRBJ2-7, with 12 bases aligning to TRBD2. The starting material was CD8+ T cells from cultured PBMCs, obtained from culture after CMV antigen stimulation. DNA of the CDR3: TGTGCCAGCAGCTTAGCGAATCCTAGCGGGGGGGGTTACGAGCAGTACTTC. Encoded protein: CASSLANPSGGGYEQYF. Complete variable domain (other parts from reference TRBV7-2 and TRBJ2-7): GAGVSQSPSNKVTEKGKDVELRCDPISGHTALYWYRQSLGQGLEFLIYFQGNSAPDKSGLPSDRFSAERTGGSVSTLTIQRTQQEDSAVYLCASSLANPSGGGYEQYFGPGTRLTVT.